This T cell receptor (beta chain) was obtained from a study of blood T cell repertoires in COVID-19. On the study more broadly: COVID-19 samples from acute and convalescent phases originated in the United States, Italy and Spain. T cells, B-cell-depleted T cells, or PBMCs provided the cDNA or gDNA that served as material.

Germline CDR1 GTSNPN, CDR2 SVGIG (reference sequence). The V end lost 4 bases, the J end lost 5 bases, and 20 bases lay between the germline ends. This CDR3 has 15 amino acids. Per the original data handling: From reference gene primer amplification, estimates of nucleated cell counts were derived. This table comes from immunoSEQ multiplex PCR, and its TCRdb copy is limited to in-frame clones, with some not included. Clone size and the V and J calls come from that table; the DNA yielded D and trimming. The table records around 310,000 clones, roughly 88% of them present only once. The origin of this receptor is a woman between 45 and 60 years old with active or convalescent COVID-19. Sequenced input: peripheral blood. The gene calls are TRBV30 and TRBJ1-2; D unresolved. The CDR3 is CAWMGPVPYLYGYTF. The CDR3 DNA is TGTGCCTGGATGGGCCCGGTTCCGTACCTATATGGCTACACCTTC. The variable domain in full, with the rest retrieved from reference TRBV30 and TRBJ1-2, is SQTIHQWPATLVQPVGSPLSLECTVEGTSNPNLYWYRQAAGRGLQLLFYSVGIGQISSEVPQNLSASRPQDRQFILSSKKLLLSDSGFYLCAWMGPVPYLYGYTFGSGTRLTVV.